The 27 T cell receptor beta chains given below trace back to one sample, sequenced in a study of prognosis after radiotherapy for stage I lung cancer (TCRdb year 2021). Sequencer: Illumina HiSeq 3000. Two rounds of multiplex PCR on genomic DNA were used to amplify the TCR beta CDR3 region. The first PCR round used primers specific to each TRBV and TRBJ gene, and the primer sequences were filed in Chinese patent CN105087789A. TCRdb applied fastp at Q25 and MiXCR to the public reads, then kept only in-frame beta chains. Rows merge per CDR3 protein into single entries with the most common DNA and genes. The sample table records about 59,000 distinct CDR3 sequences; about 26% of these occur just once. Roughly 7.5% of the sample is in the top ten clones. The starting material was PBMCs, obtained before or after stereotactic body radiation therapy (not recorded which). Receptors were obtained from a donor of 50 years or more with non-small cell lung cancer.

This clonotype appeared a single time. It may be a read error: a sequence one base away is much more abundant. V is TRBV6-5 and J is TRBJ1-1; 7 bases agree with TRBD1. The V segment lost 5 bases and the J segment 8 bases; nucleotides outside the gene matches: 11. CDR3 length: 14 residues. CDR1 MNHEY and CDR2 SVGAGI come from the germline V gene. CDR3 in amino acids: CASSPGTAGGEAFF. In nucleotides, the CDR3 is TGTGCCAGCAGTCCCGGGACAGCGGGAGGGGAAGCTTTCTTT.

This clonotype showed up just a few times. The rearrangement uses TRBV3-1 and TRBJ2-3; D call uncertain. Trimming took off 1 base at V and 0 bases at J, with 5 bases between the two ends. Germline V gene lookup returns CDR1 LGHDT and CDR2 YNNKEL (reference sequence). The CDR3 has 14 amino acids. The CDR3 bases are TGTGCCAGCAGCCAAGCGGCCAGCACAGATACGCAGTATTTT. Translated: CASSQAASTDTQYF.

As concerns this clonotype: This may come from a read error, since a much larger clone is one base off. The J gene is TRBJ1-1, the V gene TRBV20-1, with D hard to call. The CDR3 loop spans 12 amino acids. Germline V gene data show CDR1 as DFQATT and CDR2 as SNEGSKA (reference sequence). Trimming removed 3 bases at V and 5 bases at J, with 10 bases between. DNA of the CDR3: TGCAGTGCTAGTGAATGGCTTACTGAAGCTTTCTTT. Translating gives CSASEWLTEAFF.

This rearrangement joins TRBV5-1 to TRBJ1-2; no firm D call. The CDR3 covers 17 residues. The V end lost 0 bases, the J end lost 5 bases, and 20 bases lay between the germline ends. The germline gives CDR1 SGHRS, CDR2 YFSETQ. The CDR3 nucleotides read TGCGCCAGCAGCTTGGGGCCCCCTGGTCGACCTGAATATGGCTACACCTTC. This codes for CASSLGPPGRPEYGYTF.

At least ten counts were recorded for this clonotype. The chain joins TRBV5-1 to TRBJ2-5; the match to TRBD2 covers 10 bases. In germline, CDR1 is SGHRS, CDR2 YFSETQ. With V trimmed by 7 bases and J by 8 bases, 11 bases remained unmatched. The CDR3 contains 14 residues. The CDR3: CASEERGGRGTQYF. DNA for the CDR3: TGCGCCAGCGAAGAGCGGGGGGGCCGTGGTACCCAGTACTTC.

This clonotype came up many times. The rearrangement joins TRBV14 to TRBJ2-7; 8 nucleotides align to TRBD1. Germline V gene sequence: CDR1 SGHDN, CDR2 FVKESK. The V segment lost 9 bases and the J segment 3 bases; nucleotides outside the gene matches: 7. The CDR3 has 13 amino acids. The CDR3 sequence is CASKKGQGYEQYF. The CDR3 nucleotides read TGTGCCAGTAAGAAAGGACAGGGCTACGAGCAGTACTTC.

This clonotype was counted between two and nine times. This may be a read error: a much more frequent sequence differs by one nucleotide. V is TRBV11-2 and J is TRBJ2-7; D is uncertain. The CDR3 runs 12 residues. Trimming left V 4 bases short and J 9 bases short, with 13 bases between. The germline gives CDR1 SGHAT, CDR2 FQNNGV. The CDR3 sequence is CASSSPLGVQYF. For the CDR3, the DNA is TGTGCCAGCAGCTCCCCATTGGGTGTGCAGTACTTC.

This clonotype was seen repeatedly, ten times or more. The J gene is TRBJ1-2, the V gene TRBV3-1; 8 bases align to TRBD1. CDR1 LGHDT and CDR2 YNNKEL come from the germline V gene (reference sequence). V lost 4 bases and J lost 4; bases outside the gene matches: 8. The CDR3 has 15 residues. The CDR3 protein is CASSPRDRGTYGYTF. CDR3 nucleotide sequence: TGTGCCAGCAGCCCCCGAGACAGGGGAACCTATGGCTACACCTTC.

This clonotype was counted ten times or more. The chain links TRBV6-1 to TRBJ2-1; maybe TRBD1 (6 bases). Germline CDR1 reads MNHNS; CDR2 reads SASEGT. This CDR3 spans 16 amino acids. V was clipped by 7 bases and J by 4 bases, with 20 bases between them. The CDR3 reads CASTRTDLGPYNEQFF. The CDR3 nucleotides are TGTGCCAGCACCCGGACAGACCTCGGGCCTTACAATGAGCAGTTCTTC.

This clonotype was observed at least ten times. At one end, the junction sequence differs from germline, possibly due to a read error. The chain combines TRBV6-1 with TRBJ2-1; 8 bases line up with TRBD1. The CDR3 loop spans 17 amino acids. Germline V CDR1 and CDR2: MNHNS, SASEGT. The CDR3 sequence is CASSPTIGQGQKNEQFF. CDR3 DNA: TGTGCCAGCAGTCCAACTATAGGACAGGGTCAAAAGAATGAACAGTTCTTC.

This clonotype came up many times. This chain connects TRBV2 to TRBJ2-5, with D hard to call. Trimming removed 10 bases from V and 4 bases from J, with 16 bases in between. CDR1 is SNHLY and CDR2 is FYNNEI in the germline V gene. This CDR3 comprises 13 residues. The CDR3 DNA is TGTGCCACCCAGACATCGGCGGCAGAGACCCAGTACTTC. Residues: CATQTSAAETQYF. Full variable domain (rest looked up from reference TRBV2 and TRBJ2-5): EPEVTQTPSHQVTQMGQEVILRCVPISNHLYFYWYRQILGQKVEFLVSFYNNEISEKSEIFDDQFSVERPDGSNFTLKIRSTKLEDSAMYFCATQTSAAETQYFGPGTRLLVL.

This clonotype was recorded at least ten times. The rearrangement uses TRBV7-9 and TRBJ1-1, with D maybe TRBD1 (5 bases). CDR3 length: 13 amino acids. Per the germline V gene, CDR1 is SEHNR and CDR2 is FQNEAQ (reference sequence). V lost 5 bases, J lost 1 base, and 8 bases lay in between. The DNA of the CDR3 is TGTGCCAGCAGCGGAGACAGGAACACTGAAGCTTTCTTT. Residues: CASSGDRNTEAFF. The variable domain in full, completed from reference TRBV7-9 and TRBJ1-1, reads DTGVSQNPRHKITKRGQNVTFRCDPISEHNRLYWYRQTLGQGPEFLTYFQNEAQLEKSRLLSDRFSAERPKGSFSTLEIQRTEQGDSAMYLCASSGDRNTEAFFGQGTRLTVV.

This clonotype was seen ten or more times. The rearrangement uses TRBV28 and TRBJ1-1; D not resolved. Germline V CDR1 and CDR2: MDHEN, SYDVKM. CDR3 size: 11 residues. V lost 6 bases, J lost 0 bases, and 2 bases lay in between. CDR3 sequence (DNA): TGTGCCAGCAGGCTGAACACTGAAGCTTTCTTT. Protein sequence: CASRLNTEAFF.

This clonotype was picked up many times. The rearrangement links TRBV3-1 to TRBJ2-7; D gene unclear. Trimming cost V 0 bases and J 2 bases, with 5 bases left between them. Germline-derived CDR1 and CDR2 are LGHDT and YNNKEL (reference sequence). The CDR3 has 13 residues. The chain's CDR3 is CASSQDTAYEQYF. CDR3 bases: TGTGCCAGCAGCCAAGATACCGCCTACGAGCAGTACTTC.

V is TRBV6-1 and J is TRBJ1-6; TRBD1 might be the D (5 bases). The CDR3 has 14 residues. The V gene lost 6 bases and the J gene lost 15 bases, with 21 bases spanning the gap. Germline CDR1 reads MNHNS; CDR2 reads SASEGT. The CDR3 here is CASSPRDPNPHLHF. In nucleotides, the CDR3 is TGTGCCAGCAGCCCCCGGGACCCTAATCCACACCTCCACTTT.

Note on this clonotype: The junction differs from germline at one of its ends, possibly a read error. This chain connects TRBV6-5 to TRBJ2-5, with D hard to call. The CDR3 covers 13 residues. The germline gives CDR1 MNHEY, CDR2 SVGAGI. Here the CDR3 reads CASSCRRQETQYF. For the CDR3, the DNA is TGTGCCAGCAGTTGCAGGCGTCAAGAGACACAGTACTTC.

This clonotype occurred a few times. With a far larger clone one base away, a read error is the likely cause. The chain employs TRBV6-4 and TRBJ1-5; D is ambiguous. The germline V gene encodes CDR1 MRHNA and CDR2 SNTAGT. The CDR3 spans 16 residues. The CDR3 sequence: CASKSPEEGDNQPPHF. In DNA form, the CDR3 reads TGTGCCAGCAAAAGCCCTGAGGAGGGTGACAATCAGCCCCCGCATTTT.

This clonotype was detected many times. The CDR3 reads CSASGGDRDEQFF. CDR3 DNA sequence: TGCAGTGCTAGTGGAGGGGATAGGGATGAGCAGTTCTTC. The gene calls are TRBV20-1 and TRBJ2-1; TRBD2 might be the D (6 bases). Germline V gives CDR1 DFQATT, CDR2 SNEGSKA (reference sequence). There are 13 residues in the CDR3. V was shortened by 3 bases and J by 8 bases, with 14 bases between the two germline ends.

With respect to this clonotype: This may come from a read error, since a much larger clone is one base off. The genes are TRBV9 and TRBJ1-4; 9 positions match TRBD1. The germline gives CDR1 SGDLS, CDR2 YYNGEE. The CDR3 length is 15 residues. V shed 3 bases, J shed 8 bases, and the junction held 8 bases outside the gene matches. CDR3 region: CASSEMTGGEEKLFF. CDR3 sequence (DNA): TGTGCCAGCAGCGAGATGACAGGGGGGGAGGAAAAACTGTTTTTT.

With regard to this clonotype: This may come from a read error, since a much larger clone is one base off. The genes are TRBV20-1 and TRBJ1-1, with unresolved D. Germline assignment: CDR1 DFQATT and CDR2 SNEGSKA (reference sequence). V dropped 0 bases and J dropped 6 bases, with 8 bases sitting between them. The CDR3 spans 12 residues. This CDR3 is CSARDLVAEAFF. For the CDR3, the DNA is TGCAGTGCTAGAGATCTGGTGGCTGAAGCTTTCTTT.

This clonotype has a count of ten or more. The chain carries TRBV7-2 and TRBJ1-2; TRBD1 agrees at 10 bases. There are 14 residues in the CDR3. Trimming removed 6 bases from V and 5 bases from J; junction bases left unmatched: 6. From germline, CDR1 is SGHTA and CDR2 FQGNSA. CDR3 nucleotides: TGTGCCAGCAGACGTCCGGGACAGGGGTATGGCTACACCTTC. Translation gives CASRRPGQGYGYTF.

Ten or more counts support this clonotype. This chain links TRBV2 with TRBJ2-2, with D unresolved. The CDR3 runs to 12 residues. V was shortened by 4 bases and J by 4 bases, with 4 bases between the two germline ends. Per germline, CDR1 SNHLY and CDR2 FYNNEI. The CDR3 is CASSVITGELFF. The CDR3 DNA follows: TGTGCCAGCAGTGTGATCACCGGGGAGCTGTTTTTT.

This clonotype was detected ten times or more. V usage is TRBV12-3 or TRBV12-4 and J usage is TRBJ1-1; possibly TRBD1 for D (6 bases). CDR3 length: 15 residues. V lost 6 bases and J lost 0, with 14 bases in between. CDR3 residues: CASRFTTGLNTEAFF. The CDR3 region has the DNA TGTGCCAGCAGATTCACTACAGGGCTGAACACTGAAGCTTTCTTT.

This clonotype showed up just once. CDR3 sequence (DNA): TGTGCCAGAAGGGACAGGCACGCTCAGCCCCAGCATTTT. This encodes CARRDRHAQPQHF. The chain combines TRBV2 with TRBJ1-5; 8 nucleotides align to TRBD1. J was trimmed by 6 bases and V by 9 bases; bases with no gene match: 7. CDR3 length equals 13 residues. Germline values: CDR1 SNHLY, CDR2 FYNNEI.

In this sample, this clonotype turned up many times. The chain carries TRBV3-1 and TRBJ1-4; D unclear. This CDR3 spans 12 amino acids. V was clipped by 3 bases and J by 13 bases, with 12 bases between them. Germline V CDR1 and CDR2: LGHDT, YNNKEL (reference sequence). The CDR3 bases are TGTGCCAGCAGCCACAAAACCGGGCCACTGTTTTTT. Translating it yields CASSHKTGPLFF.

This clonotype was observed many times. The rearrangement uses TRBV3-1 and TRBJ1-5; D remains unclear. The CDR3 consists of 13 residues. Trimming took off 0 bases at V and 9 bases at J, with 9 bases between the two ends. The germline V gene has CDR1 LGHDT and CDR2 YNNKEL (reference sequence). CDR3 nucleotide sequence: TGTGCCAGCAGCCAAGATCTAAAAGGGCCCCAGCATTTT. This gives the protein CASSQDLKGPQHF. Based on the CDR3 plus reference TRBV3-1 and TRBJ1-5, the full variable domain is DTAVSQTPKYLVTQMGNDKSIKCEQNLGHDTMYWYKQDSKKFLKIMFSYNNKELIINETVPNRFSPKSPDKAHLNLHINSLELGDSAVYFCASSQDLKGPQHFGDGTRLSIL.

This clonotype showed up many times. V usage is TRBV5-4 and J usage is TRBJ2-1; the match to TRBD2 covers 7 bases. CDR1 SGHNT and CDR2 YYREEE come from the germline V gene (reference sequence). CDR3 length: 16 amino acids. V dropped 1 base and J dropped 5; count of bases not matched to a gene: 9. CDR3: CASSLLQRGPNNEQFF. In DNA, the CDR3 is TGTGCCAGCAGCTTGCTCCAGCGGGGACCAAACAATGAGCAGTTCTTC.